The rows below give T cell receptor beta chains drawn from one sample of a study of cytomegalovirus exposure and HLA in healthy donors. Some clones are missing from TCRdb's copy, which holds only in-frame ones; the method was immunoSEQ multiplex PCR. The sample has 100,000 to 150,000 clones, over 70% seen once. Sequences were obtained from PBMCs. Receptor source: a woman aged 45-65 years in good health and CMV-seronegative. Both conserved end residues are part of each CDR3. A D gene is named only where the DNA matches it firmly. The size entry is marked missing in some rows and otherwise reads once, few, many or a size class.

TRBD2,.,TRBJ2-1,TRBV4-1,TGCGCCAGCAGCCGAACCTTCCCCGCTAGCGGCAGCTCCTACAATGAGCAGTTCTTC,CASSRTFPASGSSYNEQFF
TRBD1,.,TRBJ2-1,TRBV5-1,TGCGCCAGCAGCTACCGGACAGGGGTGGATGAGCAGTTCTTC,CASSYRTGVDEQFF
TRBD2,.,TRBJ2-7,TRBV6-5,TGTGCCAGCAGGACCCTGGTAGCGGGAGGGCCCGAGCAGTACTTC,CASRTLVAGGPEQYF
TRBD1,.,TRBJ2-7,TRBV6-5,TGTGCCAGCAGTTCCAGTGACAGGGGCGAGCAGTACTTC,CASSSSDRGEQYF
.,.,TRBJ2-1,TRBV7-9,TGTGCCAGCAGCGAGGGACTTTACAATGAGCAGTTCTTC,CASSEGLYNEQFF
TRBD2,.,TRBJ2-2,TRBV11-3,TGTGCCAGCAGTATTAGCGGGAGTATCACCGGGGAGCTGTTTTTT,CASSISGSITGELFF
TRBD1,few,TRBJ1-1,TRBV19,TGTGCCAGTAGTCTCGACAGGGGGAACACTGAAGCTTTCTTT,CASSLDRGNTEAFF
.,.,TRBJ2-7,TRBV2,TGTGCCAGTCTCTCCCAGACAGGTAGCTACGAGCAGTACTTC,CASLSQTGSYEQYF
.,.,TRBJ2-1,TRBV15,TGTGCCACCAGCAGAGATAGGGGGTTCTCCTACAATGAGCAGTTCTTC,CATSRDRGFSYNEQFF
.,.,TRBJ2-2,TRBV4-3,TGCGCCAGCAGCCTCCAATTAGGAGTAAACACCGGGGAGCTGTTTTTT,CASSLQLGVNTGELFF
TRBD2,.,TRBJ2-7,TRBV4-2,TGTGCCAGCAGCCAAGATAACCAGCGGGAAGGCCGCGAGCAGTACTTC,CASSQDNQREGREQYF
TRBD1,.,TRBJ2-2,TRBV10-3,TGTGCCATCAGTGCTAGGGGGCTGTGGGGACAGGGGAACACCGGGGAGCTGTTTTTT,CAISARGLWGQGNTGELFF
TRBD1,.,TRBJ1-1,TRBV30,TGTGCCTGGGCCATAGGACAGGGAATTATGAACACTGAAGCTTTCTTT,CAWAIGQGIMNTEAFF
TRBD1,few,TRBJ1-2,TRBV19,TGTGCCAGTAGTATATCTCCCGGACAGGGGAATGGCTACACCTTC,CASSISPGQGNGYTF
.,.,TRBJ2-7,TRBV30,TGTGCCTGGAGTGTACTCCTGGGGGCCAGCTCCTACGAGCAGTACTTC,CAWSVLLGASSYEQYF
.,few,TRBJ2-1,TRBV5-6,TGTGCCAGCACCGCCCTCACTGATGAGCAGTTCTTC,CASTALTDEQFF
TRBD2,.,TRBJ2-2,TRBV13,TGTGCCAGCAGCTTGCTAGCGGGAGACGGGGAGCTGTTTTTT,CASSLLAGDGELFF
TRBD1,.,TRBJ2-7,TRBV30,TGTGCCTGGAATCCAGGGGGAATATACGAGCAGTACTTC,CAWNPGGIYEQYF
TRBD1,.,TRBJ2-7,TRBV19,TGTGCCAGCGGCTCGGGACAGGGCTACGAGCAGTACTTC,CASGSGQGYEQYF
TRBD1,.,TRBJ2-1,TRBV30,TGTGCCTGGCGACAGGGAACCTACAATGAGCAGTTCTTC,CAWRQGTYNEQFF
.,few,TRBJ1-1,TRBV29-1,TGCAGCGTTGAAACGGGGTCAATCACTGAAGCTTTCTTT,CSVETGSITEAFF
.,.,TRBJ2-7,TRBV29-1,TGCAGCGTCGGACAGGGAGGGGAGCAGTACTTC,CSVGQGGEQYF
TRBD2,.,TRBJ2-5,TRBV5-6,TGTGCCAGCAGCTGGATACTAGCGGGGCAAGAGACCCAGTACTTC,CASSWILAGQETQYF
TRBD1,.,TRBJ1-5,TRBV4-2,TGTGCCAGCAGCCAAGATCAGGGGGTCGGTCAGCCCCAGCATTTT,CASSQDQGVGQPQHF
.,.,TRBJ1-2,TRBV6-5,TGTGCCAGCAGCTACCAGAACCCGGGACAAGGGTATGGCTACACCTTC,CASSYQNPGQGYGYTF
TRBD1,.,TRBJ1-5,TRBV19,TGTGCCAGTAGTCCCTACGGGGCACAGGGGATGAGGGTTCAGCCCCAGCATTTT,CASSPYGAQGMRVQPQHF
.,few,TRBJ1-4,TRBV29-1,TGCAGCGTTGAAGTGGCAGGGATGACCGAAAAACTGTTTTTT,CSVEVAGMTEKLFF
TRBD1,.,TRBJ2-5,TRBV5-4,TGTGCCAGCAGCTTGCCAACCCCGGGACAGGGGCAAGAGACCCAGTACTTC,CASSLPTPGQGQETQYF
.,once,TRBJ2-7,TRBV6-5,TGTGCCAGCAGTTACCGACAGGTAACGGCCGAGCAGTACTTC,CASSYRQVTAEQYF
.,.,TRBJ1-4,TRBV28,TGTGCCAGCAGTTTCGGGATGAATGAAAAACTGTTTTTT,CASSFGMNEKLFF
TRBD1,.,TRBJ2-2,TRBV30,TGTGCCTGGAGTGTACTGGCAGGGGGAGCCGGGGAGCTGTTTTTT,CAWSVLAGGAGELFF
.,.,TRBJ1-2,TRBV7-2,TGTGCCAGCAGCTCCCCCGATGGCTACACCTTC,CASSSPDGYTF
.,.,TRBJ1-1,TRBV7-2,TGTGCCAGCAGCTTAGCGTCGGGTCGGAACACTGAAGCTTTCTTT,CASSLASGRNTEAFF
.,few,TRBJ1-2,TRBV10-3,TGTGCCATCAGGCCCGGACAGAACTATGGCTACACCTTC,CAIRPGQNYGYTF
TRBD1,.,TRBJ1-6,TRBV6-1,TGTGCCAGCAGTGAAACGGGACAGTATAATTCACCCCTCCACTTT,CASSETGQYNSPLHF
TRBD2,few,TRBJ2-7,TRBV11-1,TGTGCCAGCAGCACCGGGACTAGCGGGAGGGCCTACGAGCAGTACTTC,CASSTGTSGRAYEQYF
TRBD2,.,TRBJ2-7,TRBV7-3,TGTGCCAGCAGCCCGGGACTAGCGGGCGACGAGCAGTACTTC,CASSPGLAGDEQYF
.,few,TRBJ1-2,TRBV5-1,TGCGCCAGCAGCTTGGTTCAGGACTATGGCTACACCTTC,CASSLVQDYGYTF